Listed here is a single T cell receptor (beta chain). Its antigen target is currently unknown. Base qualities were left out, and no much larger clone turns up one base away. The CDR3 covers 13 residues, taking in both the cysteine and the phenylalanine. The read is trimmed to its CDR3 DNA, 39 bases read in frame from base 1. CDR1 and CDR2 are read off the germline V gene as MDHEN and SYDVKM. The junction carries 13 bases between V and J, which are trimmed by 6 bases and 5 bases respectively. Donors were 39 systemically healthy Caucasian individuals from Russia aged roughly 6 to 100 years. Each donor gave 8 to 10 milliliters of peripheral blood, drawn into EDTA-treated Vacutainer tubes. Ficoll-Paque density-gradient centrifugation was used to isolate PBMCs, with at least 6.5 million obtained per sample. Trizol reagent was used to extract total RNA from PBMCs, with at least 5 micrograms per sample. For every donor, an aliquot of PBMCs went through flow cytometry to measure the percentages of naive CD45RAhigh/CD27high T cells.

Receptor libraries were prepared by 5' RACE. These reads were obtained on an Illumina HiSeq 2500. A second PCR of roughly 7 to 11 cycles was performed with a sample-barcoded 5' primer and a J-beta primer mix. A template-switch 5' adaptor carrying 12 random nucleotides introduced a unique molecular identifier onto each TCR beta cDNA molecule. Each sample yielded at least 2.5 million CDR3-containing paired-end reads. First-strand cDNA was synthesized from all RNA with the Mint cDNA synthesis kit, primed by a TRBC-specific oligonucleotide. Following uracil-DNA glycosylase treatment, all cDNA underwent a first 18-cycle PCR with the universal primers M1SS and BC2_uni_R. In the paper's pipeline: Each sample was normalized by randomly selecting 1 million high-quality reads, each carrying a distinct molecular identifier. Reads sharing molecular identifiers were discarded rather than binned into consensus sequences. CDR3 identification, clonotype clustering and error correction used MiTCR with a Q25 quality threshold and the strictest error-elimination algorithm. Lower-bound total TCR beta diversity was estimated with a nonparametric unseen species model using Euler transformation. TCRdb trimmed the raw reads at Q25, called clones with MiXCR and kept productive beta chains. Every entry covers one CDR3 protein and lists the most common genes and DNA from its rows. Here the V and J calls rest on TCRdb's processing, not on the authors' analysis. For this sample the table gives approximately 1.5 million distinct CDR3 sequences, of which about 45% were detected only once. Together, the top ten hold over 3.5% of the sample.

The sample belongs to a study of blood T cells in healthy people across ages (dated by TCRdb to the mid-2010s). With regard to the full study: In model experiments, template switching captured roughly one uniquely barcoded TCR beta cDNA molecule for every two T cells. Four age groups were formed from the donors: young (average approximately 16 years), middle-aged (approximately 41), aged (under 70) and long-lived (roughly 81). Two additional independent replicas of 1 million unique cDNA reads from the same blood draw were analyzed for two donors (one aged 18 to 30 and one aged 80 or older). To avoid experimental bias, donors of different ages were randomly spread across the sequencing lanes. Age-related changes in TCR beta repertoire diversity were measured in the study by deep sequencing normalized with unique cDNA molecular identifiers.

The research as a whole found: Compared with the aged group, the long-lived group had more naive CD4+ T cells, fewer expanded clones and increased TCR diversity, a pattern suggesting age selection. Observed TCR beta diversity per million T cells fell roughly linearly with age, and a significant reduction was already apparent by age around 40. A strong correlation was found between observed TCR beta diversity and the percentage of naive T cells measured by flow cytometry. Because profiling used bulk unsorted PBMCs, naive and antigen-experienced compartments could not be compared conclusively. Estimates of total diversity based on one million sequenced T cells were considered lower bounds and underestimates. Because donor CMV infection status was unknown, age-related changes in expanded clonotypes were potentially confounded.

The TCR originated in a woman younger than 30 in good health. Here the chain combines TRBV28 and TRBJ2-5; the D region possibly corresponds to TRBD2 (6 bases align). Sequenced input: blood. The sequenced DNA is TGTGCCAGCAGATCCGGGACTTTTGAGACCCAGTACTTC. Its coded protein is CASRSGTFETQYF.